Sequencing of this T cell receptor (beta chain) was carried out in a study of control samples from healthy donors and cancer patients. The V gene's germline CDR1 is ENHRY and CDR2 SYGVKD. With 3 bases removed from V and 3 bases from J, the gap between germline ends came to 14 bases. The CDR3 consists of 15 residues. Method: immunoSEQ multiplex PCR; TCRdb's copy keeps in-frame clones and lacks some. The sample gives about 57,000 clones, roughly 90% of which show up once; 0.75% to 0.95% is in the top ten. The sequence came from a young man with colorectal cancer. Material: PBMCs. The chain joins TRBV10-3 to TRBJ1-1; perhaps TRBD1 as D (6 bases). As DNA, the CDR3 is TGTGCCATCAGTGATAGCGGCAGGGGTGACACTGAAGCTTTCTTT. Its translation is CAISDSGRGDTEAFF.